The clone carrying this TCR beta chain has just a few counts. Antigen specificity is unknown. The sample originates from a study of cytomegalovirus exposure and HLA in healthy donors. General study findings and limits: Most TCR sequences were uncommon, yet certain public TCRs appeared in many donors.

The CDR3 runs to 13 residues. Germline values: CDR1 SGHDT, CDR2 YYEEEE. Trimming cost V 4 bases and J 2 bases, with 10 bases left between them. The PCR made use of 60 Vbeta and 13 Jbeta primers. Generated by immunoSEQ multiplex PCR, the TCRdb table keeps only in-frame clones and is missing some. The sample holds 110,000 to 150,000 clones, roughly two thirds seen once. The chain joins TRBV5-6 to TRBJ2-7; D is uncertain. Sequenced: PBMCs. The receptor was isolated from a woman in her thirties or forties in good health and CMV-seronegative. The CDR3 sequence: CASSQTFTYEQYF. Written as DNA, the CDR3 is TGTGCCAGCAGCCAGACATTTACCTACGAGCAGTACTTC.